The sequence of this T cell receptor beta chain was determined in a study of identical twins (dated by TCRdb to about 2016). Turning to the overall study: TCR alpha and beta repertoires from monozygotic twins, unrelated adults of various ages and cord blood were deep-sequenced to test whether fetal clonotypes persist. To rule out contamination, replicate twin experiments were performed at different times with different library preparation protocols.

Every donor was a healthy Caucasian. The twin cohort consisted of three pairs of female monozygotic twins, all aged about 18 to 29 years. CD4+ and CD8+ T cell populations were isolated with positive isolation kits from Invitrogen. The CDR3 starts with the cysteine, ends with the phenylalanine, and has 14 residues. The CDR3 DNA has 42 bases and is translated from base 1. Based on the germline V gene (reference sequence), the CDR1 and CDR2 sequences are LGHDT and YNNKEL. V is cut back by 4 bases and J by 7 bases, with 5 bases in the junction unmatched. This clonotype was counted only a few times. The specificity of this receptor is unknown. The input lacks base qualities; no much larger clone sits a single base away. The library was obtained by 5' RACE. Sequencing used an Illumina HiSeq 2000. Template switching added a universal primer binding site, and the final cDNA carried a unique molecular identifier that allowed TCR cDNA molecules to be counted accurately. First-strand cDNA for TCR alpha and beta chains was synthesized from specific primers in the conserved constant-segment region. To control for contamination, each cDNA library was double barcoded with a SMART-Mk sample barcode plus Illumina barcodes. TruSeq adapter sequences along with Illumina sample barcodes were introduced in two successive PCR steps. The TCR alpha and beta cDNA libraries were sequenced on the Illumina HiSeq platform using custom primers. As for the authors' bioinformatics: Raw reads were processed with MiGEC to extract unique molecular identifiers, and MiXCR was used to determine CDR3 positions. For each individual, recombination models were inferred using an EM algorithm with the repgenHMM and IGoR tools. The analysis of shared clonotypes was done with the tcR package in R, with sharing normalized by the product of cloneset sizes. Out-of-frame nonproductive sequences were analyzed to study raw recombination free of thymic and clonal selection effects. TCRdb cleaned the public reads at Q25 with fastp, built clones with MiXCR and kept in-frame beta chains. Merged by CDR3 protein, the rows form single entries marked with the most common genes and DNA. TCRdb's processing, not the authors', yielded these V and J calls. For this sample there are some 570,000 distinct CDR3 sequences; around 24% appear just once. Of the sample, 0.4% to 0.6% falls within the top ten clones.

Study-wide findings and limitations: Fewer insertions were carried by abundant cord blood beta clonotypes, a similar but weaker trend appeared in young adult naive repertoires, and no such trend appeared in memory repertoires. Compared with coincidental sharing between unrelated individuals, out-of-frame TCR alpha sequences shared between twins showed an excess of sequences with low generation probability. Invariant T cells such as MAIT and iNKT could partly confound zero-insertion analyses, though diverse VJ usage argued against this for most clonotypes. Because the same donors could not be followed over many years, the conclusions depended on cross-sectional statistical analysis. In monozygotic twins, out-of-frame TCR alpha sharing was systematically underestimated by recombination models, although the models agreed with sharing between unrelated individuals. A weaker excess of twin sharing was found in beta out-of-frame sequences because the signal-to-noise ratio was lowered by fewer shared sequences.

These data also featured in a second study, about yellow fever vaccine responses in identical twins. As the second publication notes: The T cell response to vaccination in identical twins was reported by the authors to appear partly convergent and partly personalized. Focusing on identical twins, the study followed the T cell clones that responded to the vaccine, and did so with precision.

This sequence originates from a woman younger than 30 in good health. The chain is encoded by TRBV3-1 joined to TRBJ2-7; 12 junctional bases match TRBD2. The sequencing sample was made of CD4+ T cells sorted from blood. Here the CDR3 is given as CASSRLAGEGEQYF. The sequence in DNA is TGTGCCAGCAGCCGACTAGCGGGAGAGGGGGAGCAGTACTTC.